This passage covers 26 T cell receptor beta chains from one sample sequenced in a study of sequential checkpoint blockade in melanoma. TCRdb's copy holds only in-frame clones and misses some; the assay was immunoSEQ multiplex PCR. The table lists about 12,000 clones, under 30% of them singletons. Treatment noted: randomized to nivolumab then ipilimumab (arm A) or the reverse (arm B). The material was tumor tissue (inferred from file names), obtained from a patient given nivolumab and ipilimumab in sequence. These receptors came from a human donor with melanoma.

This chain joins TRBV28 and TRBJ2-3, with a possible D match to TRBD2 (5 bases). CDR1 and CDR2 from the germline V gene are MDHEN and SYDVKM. The CDR3 runs 14 residues. Trimming took 4 bases from V and 2 from J, leaving 10 bases between them. CDR3 in DNA: TGTGCCAGCAGTTCTGAGGACTTCACAGATACGCAGTATTTT. It translates to CASSSEDFTDTQYF. Full variable domain (remainder filled in from reference TRBV28 and TRBJ2-3): DVKVTQSSRYLVKRTGEKVFLECVQDMDHENMFWYRQDPGLGLRLIYFSYDVKMKEKGDIPEGYSVSREKKERFSLILESASTNQTSMYLCASSSEDFTDTQYFGPGTRLTVL.

This clone has a handful of counts. The CDR3 loop reads CASSPIGGSNYGYTF. The CDR3, as DNA: TGTGCCAGCAGCCCAATTGGGGGGTCTAACTATGGCTACACCTTC. The chain employs TRBV6-8 and TRBJ1-2; D is possibly TRBD1 (5 bases). V was clipped by 6 bases and J by 0 bases, with 14 bases between them. The germline V gene encodes CDR1 MNHGY and CDR2 SAAAGT. The CDR3 runs 15 residues.

This clone was observed a handful of times. J is TRBJ2-3 and V is TRBV5-1; D tentatively reads TRBD1 or TRBD2 (7 bases each). The CDR3 contains 15 residues. Trimming shortened V by 3 bases and J by 5 bases, and 16 bases separated the two germline ends. From germline, CDR1 is SGHRS and CDR2 YFSETQ. CDR3 region: CASSSQGGQGDTQYF. As DNA, the CDR3 is TGCGCCAGCAGCTCGCAGGGGGGGCAAGGAGATACGCAGTATTTT.

The table lists this clone with many counts. V gene TRBV11-3 combines with J gene TRBJ1-3; 7 positions agree with TRBD1. CDR1 is SGHNT and CDR2 is YENEEA in the germline V gene. V was pared by 2 bases and J by 4 bases, with 17 bases of the junction left unmatched. The CDR3 length is 19 residues. The CDR3 is CASSLPGQRDFMRGNTIYF. Written as DNA, the CDR3 is TGTGCCAGCAGCTTACCGGGACAGCGAGATTTTATGAGGGGAAACACCATATATTTT.

This chain connects TRBV19 to TRBJ1-3; D unclear. The CDR3 has 14 amino acids. V shed 4 bases and J shed 4 bases, with 11 bases lying between them. Germline V gives CDR1 LNHDA, CDR2 SQIVND (reference sequence). DNA for the CDR3: TGTGCCAGTAGTAGGGTCCACCGGGGAAACACCATATATTTT. It is translated as CASSRVHRGNTIYF.

This clone has more than one count but fewer than ten. This chain links TRBV28 with TRBJ1-5; D gene unclear. Germline V gene sequence: CDR1 MDHEN, CDR2 SYDVKM. Trimming took 5 bases from V and 0 from J, leaving 11 bases between them. The CDR3 totals 15 residues. The CDR3 region has the DNA TGTGCCAGCAGTCTCATGATCTTTAGCAATCAGCCCCAGCATTTT. As protein: CASSLMIFSNQPQHF.

In this sample, this clone turned up many times. The chain couples TRBV11-3 to TRBJ2-5, with TRBD1 matching 11 bases. The CDR3 spans 15 residues. V shed 5 bases, J shed 5 bases, and the junction held 7 bases outside the gene matches. The germline gives CDR1 SGHNT, CDR2 YENEEA. CDR3 bases: TGTGCCAGCAGCCCGCGGACAGGGGGCTGGGAGACCCAGTACTTC. This gives the protein CASSPRTGGWETQYF.

This clone was observed many times. The chain has TRBV9 and TRBJ1-2; TRBD1 matches 9 bases. With 2 bases clipped from V and 7 bases from J, the junction kept 12 bases outside the gene matches. The CDR3 is 16 amino acids. CDR1 is SGDLS and CDR2 is YYNGEE in the germline V gene. The CDR3 nucleotides read TGTGCCAGCAGCGTTTGGACAGGGGCCGTACCAAGTGGCTACACCTTC. Amino acids: CASSVWTGAVPSGYTF.

The V call is TRBV5-1, the J call TRBJ2-3, with TRBD2 matching 15 bases. Germline CDR1 reads SGHRS; CDR2 reads YFSETQ. Trimming cost V 3 bases and J 6 bases; bases outside gene matches: 8. The CDR3 length is 17 residues. CDR3 nucleotide sequence: TGCGCCAGCAGCTCCAGGACTAGCGGGGGGGCGGCGGATACGCAGTATTTT. It codes for CASSSRTSGGAADTQYF.

CDR3 region: CASSEWVDGNTIYF. CDR3 sequence (DNA): TGTGCCAGCAGTGAGTGGGTGGATGGAAACACCATATATTTT. J is TRBJ1-3 and V is TRBV28; D gene ambiguous. V was trimmed by 5 bases and J by 3 bases, leaving 11 bases between them. Germline CDR1 is MDHEN and CDR2 is SYDVKM. CDR3 length equals 14 residues.

V is TRBV6-8 and J is TRBJ1-6; D is ambiguous. The CDR3 spans 13 residues. V lost 1 base and J 5 bases, leaving 3 bases between the germline ends. Germline assignment: CDR1 MNHGY and CDR2 SAAAGT. The CDR3 DNA reads TGTGCCAGCAGTTACTACGATAATTCACCCCTCCACTTT. Translating gives CASSYYDNSPLHF.

This clone turned up a few times. The chain couples TRBV15 to TRBJ2-1; TRBD1 matches at 8 bases. J was trimmed by 8 bases and V by 0 bases; bases with no gene match: 3. The CDR3 extends over 14 amino acids. Per the germline V gene, CDR1 is LNHNV and CDR2 is YYDKDF (reference sequence). DNA of the CDR3: TGTGCCACCAGCAGAGATCTGGACAGGGATGAGCAGTTCTTC. Protein product: CATSRDLDRDEQFF.

V usage is TRBV10-3 and J usage is TRBJ2-3; 10 positions match TRBD1. The CDR3 is made up of 22 amino acids. V lost 4 bases to trimming and J lost 2 bases; unmatched junction nucleotides: 24. Germline V gene lookup returns CDR1 ENHRY and CDR2 SYGVKD. This CDR3 reads CAISVPDRDRGRGFIHTDTQYF. The CDR3 DNA reads as TGTGCCATCAGTGTCCCGGATCGGGACAGGGGAAGGGGTTTTATACACACAGATACGCAGTATTTT.

The chain couples TRBV5-1 to TRBJ1-1; TRBD1 might be the D (6 bases). Deletions cut 4 bases from V and 1 base from J, with 17 bases between. Germline V CDR1 and CDR2: SGHRS, YFSETQ. The CDR3 consists of 16 residues. This chain's CDR3 is CASSQPPLTGNTEAFF. CDR3 bases: TGCGCCAGCAGCCAGCCCCCGCTGACAGGGAACACTGAAGCTTTCTTT. Full variable domain (rest looked up from reference TRBV5-1 and TRBJ1-1): KAGVTQTPRYLIKTRGQQVTLSCSPISGHRSVSWYQQTPGQGLQFLFEYFSETQRNKGNFPGRFSGRQFSNSRSEMNVSTLELGDSALYLCASSQPPLTGNTEAFFGQGTRLTVV.

V gene TRBV9 combines with J gene TRBJ2-6; either TRBD1 or TRBD2 may fit D (5 bases each). Germline lookup yields CDR1 SGDLS and CDR2 YYNGEE. The CDR3 sequence is 17 residues long. V was trimmed by 3 bases and J by 3 bases, leaving 16 bases between them. The CDR3: CASSAGTGLGGANVLTF. Here the CDR3 DNA reads TGTGCCAGCAGCGCGGGGACRGGGCTAGGTGGGGCCAACGTCCTGACTTTC.

The J gene is TRBJ2-1, the V gene TRBV5-1; 9 nucleotides agree with TRBD2. The V and J ends lost 2 bases and 4 bases, in that order; junction bases with no gene match: 7. This CDR3 has 16 amino acids. Germline V CDR1 and CDR2: SGHRS, YFSETQ. The CDR3 is CASSLNGLAGYNEQFF. CDR3 bases: TGCGCCAGCAGCTTAAATGGGCTAGCGGGGTACAATGAGCAGTTCTTC.

The chain carries TRBV6-8 and TRBJ2-7, with a possible D match to TRBD2 (7 bases). CDR3 length: 15 amino acids. CDR1 MNHGY and CDR2 SAAAGT come from the germline V gene. The V gene lost 5 bases and the J gene lost 2 bases, with 16 bases spanning the gap. The CDR3 is CASSREGDVTYEQYF. In DNA form, the CDR3 reads TGTGCCAGCAGTAGGGAGGGGGATGTCACCTACGAGCAGTACTTC.

The gene calls are TRBV11-3 and TRBJ1-6; no clear D gene. The CDR3 extends over 15 amino acids. Trimming pared 3 bases from V and 7 bases from J, leaving 13 bases between. CDR1 and CDR2 from the germline V gene are SGHNT and YENEEA. CDR3 nucleotide sequence: TGTGCCAGCAGCTTGGTGCCAGACTGGAATTCACCCCTCCACTTT. Encoded protein: CASSLVPDWNSPLHF.

The chain carries TRBV11-3 and TRBJ2-1, with 10 bases fitting TRBD2. Trimming cost V 5 bases and J 1 base; bases outside gene matches: 8. CDR1 is SGHNT and CDR2 is YENEEA in the germline V gene. CDR3 size: 17 residues. CDR3 sequence (DNA): TGTGCCAGCAGCCTTCGACTAGCGGGCCTATCCTACAATGAGCAGTTCTTC. Amino acid sequence: CASSLRLAGLSYNEQFF. Filled out from reference TRBV11-3 and TRBJ2-1, the complete variable domain reads EAGVVQSPRYKIIEKKQPVAFWCNPISGHNTLYWYLQNLGQGPELLIRYENEEAVDDSQLPKDRFSAERLKGVDSTLKIQPAELGDSAVYLCASSLRLAGLSYNEQFFGPGTRLTVL.

This clone was found a few times. The gene calls are TRBV11-3 and TRBJ2-7; no clear D gene. V was trimmed by 1 base and J by 6 bases, leaving 13 bases between them. Germline values: CDR1 SGHNT, CDR2 YENEEA. CDR3 length: 14 residues. CDR3 residues: CASSLVPAVGEQYF. CDR3 bases: TGTGCCAGCAGCTTAGTACCTGCGGTTGGCGAGCAGTACTTC.

The chain carries TRBV23-1 and TRBJ2-1; 9 bases line up with TRBD2. TRBV23-1 is an ORF for which the function is uncertain. This CDR3 is built from 15 residues. V lost 8 bases, J lost 6 bases, and 11 bases stayed unmatched. As DNA, the CDR3 is TGCGCCAGCTGTACCGGGACTAGCTTCTGCAATGAGCAGTTCTTC. Its translation: CASCTGTSFCNEQFF.

This clone was seen a handful of times. The chain carries TRBV11-3 and TRBJ2-1; TRBD2 matches at 12 bases. Looked up from germline, CDR1 is SGHNT and CDR2 is YENEEA. Trimming at V came to 5 bases and at J to 6 bases, leaving 17 bases not matched to a gene. This CDR3 is built from 19 residues. CDR3 protein: CASSPSAGLAGGSPNEQFF. CDR3 DNA: TGTGCCAGCAGCCCATCTGCGGGGCTAGCGGGGGGGTCTCCCAATGAGCAGTTCTTC. Filled out from reference TRBV11-3 and TRBJ2-1, the complete variable domain reads EAGVVQSPRYKIIEKKQPVAFWCNPISGHNTLYWYLQNLGQGPELLIRYENEEAVDDSQLPKDRFSAERLKGVDSTLKIQPAELGDSAVYLCASSPSAGLAGGSPNEQFFGPGTRLTVL.

The gene calls are TRBV29-1 and TRBJ1-1; D unclear. Germline V lookup: CDR1 SQVTM, CDR2 ANQGSEA. This CDR3 is 14 amino acids long. V gave up 2 bases and J gave up 7 bases, with 17 bases separating them. The CDR3, as DNA: TGCAGCGTTGAAATCCGGGCACAAGGCGGTGAAGCTTTCTTT. It translates to CSVEIRAQGGEAFF.

This clone was seen only a few times. The chain couples TRBV11-3 to TRBJ1-5; tentative D call: TRBD1 (5 bases). Germline-derived CDR1 and CDR2 are SGHNT and YENEEA. V was clipped by 1 base and J by 4 bases, with 11 bases between them. This CDR3 has 15 residues. In nucleotides, the CDR3 is TGTGCCAGCAGCTTAGGCCAGGGAAAGAATCAGCCCCAGCATTTT. Translation: CASSLGQGKNQPQHF.

The V and J genes are TRBV28 and TRBJ1-5; 8 nucleotides agree with TRBD1. Per the germline V gene, CDR1 is MDHEN and CDR2 is SYDVKM. The CDR3 consists of 16 residues. Trimming cost V 6 bases and J 5 bases; bases outside gene matches: 12. The chain's CDR3 is CASSQPRTGNDQPQHF. CDR3 DNA sequence: TGTGCCAGCAGCCAACCCCGGACAGGGAATGATCAGCCCCAGCATTTT.

This clone showed up just a few times. The gene calls are TRBV11-3 and TRBJ2-1, with a tentative D call TRBD1 (5 bases). Germline V lookup: CDR1 SGHNT, CDR2 YENEEA. V was pared by 2 bases and J by 6 bases, with 14 bases between. This CDR3 spans 15 amino acids. For the CDR3, the DNA is TGTGCCAGCAGCTTATACAGGATCTTAGGCAATGAGCAGTTCTTC. Translation gives CASSLYRILGNEQFF.